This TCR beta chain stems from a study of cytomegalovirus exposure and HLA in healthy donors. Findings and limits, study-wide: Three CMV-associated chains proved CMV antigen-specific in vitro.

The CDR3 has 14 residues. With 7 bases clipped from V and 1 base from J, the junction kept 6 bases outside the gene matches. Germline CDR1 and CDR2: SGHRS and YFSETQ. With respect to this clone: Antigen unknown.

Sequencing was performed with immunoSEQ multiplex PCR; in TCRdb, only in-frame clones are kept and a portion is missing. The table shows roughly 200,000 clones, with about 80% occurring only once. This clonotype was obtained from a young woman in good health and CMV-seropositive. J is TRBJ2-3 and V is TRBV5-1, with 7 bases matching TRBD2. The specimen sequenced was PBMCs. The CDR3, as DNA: TGCGCCAGCGGGGGGGAGCGGGGCACAGATACGCAGTATTTT. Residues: CASGGERGTDTQYF.